The present T cell receptor beta chain was sequenced within a study of breast tumors, draining lymph nodes, adjacent tissues. This clonotype appeared many times. The lymph nodes were axillary draining lymph nodes from breast cancer patients. Trimming cost V 1 base and J 5 bases, with 17 bases left between them. Germline V gene data show CDR1 as DFQATT and CDR2 as SNEGSKA (reference sequence). The length of the CDR3 is 15 residues. Each CDR3 protein is one row after TCRdb ran MiXCR on the multiplex PCR reads. The top ten hold over 3.5% of the sample, which has some 230,000 distinct CDR3 sequences, under 40% seen once.

The sequence was obtained from a female donor with breast cancer. Some clones in this sample may be carry-over from other donors' samples. This chain joins TRBV20-1 and TRBJ2-5; D may be TRBD2 (6 bases). What was sequenced was axillary lymph node tissue. CDR3 coding DNA: TGCAGTGCTAGAGTCGGTGGGAGGAGGTCGGAGACCCAGTACTTC. Encoded protein: CSARVGGRRSETQYF.